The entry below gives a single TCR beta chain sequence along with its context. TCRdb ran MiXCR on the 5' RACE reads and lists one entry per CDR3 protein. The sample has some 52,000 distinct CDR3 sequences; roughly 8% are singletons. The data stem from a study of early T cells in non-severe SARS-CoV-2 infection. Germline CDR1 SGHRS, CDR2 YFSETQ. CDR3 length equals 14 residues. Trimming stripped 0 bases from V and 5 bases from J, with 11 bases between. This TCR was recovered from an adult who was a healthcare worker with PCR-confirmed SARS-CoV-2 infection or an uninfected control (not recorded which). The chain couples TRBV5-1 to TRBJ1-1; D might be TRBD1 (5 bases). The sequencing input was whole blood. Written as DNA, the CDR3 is TGCGCCAGCAGCTTGGGGGGCGTACGGACTGAAGCTTTCTTT. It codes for CASSLGGVRTEAFF.